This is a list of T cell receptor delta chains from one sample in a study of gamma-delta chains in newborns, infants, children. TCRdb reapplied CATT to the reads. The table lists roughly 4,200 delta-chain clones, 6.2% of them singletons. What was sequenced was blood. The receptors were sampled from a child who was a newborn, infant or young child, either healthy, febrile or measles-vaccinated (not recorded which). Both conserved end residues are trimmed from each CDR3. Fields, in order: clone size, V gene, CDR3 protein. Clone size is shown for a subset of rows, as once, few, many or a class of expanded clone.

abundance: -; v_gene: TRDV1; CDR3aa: ALGERVFWGIYTDKLI
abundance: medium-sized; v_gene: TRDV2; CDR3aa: ACDPLLGGTAQLF
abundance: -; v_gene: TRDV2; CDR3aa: ACDTAGDTWDTRQMF
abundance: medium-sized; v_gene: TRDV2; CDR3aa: ACDIAGGLSWDTRQMF
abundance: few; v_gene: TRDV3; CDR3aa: AFSYLGVALTAQLF
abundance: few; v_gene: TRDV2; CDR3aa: ACDTVLGGSWDTRQMF
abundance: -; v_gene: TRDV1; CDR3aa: ALGRTPRGTGGYTDKLI
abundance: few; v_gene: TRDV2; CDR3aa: ACDTATGGFSWDTRQMF
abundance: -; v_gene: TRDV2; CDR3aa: ACDTWGSTAQLF
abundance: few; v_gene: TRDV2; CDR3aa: ACDTVLGPWDTRQMF
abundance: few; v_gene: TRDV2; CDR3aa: ACDTYWGIPSSWDTRQMF
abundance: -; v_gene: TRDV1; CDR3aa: ALGELGGYWDTRQMF
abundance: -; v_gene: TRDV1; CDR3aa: ALGDQLGDTRWDTRQMF
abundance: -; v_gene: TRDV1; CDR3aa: ALGVQWPVLGDTGTDKLI
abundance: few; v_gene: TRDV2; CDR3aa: ACDTVGAYTDKLI
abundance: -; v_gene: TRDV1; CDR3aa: ALGVGRDTRGTYTDKLI
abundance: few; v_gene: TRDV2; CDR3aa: ACDTGRIDWGIPVLTAQLF
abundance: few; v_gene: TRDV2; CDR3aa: ACDTLGGSTSWDTRQMF
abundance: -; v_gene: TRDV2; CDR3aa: ACDTVTGGSWDTRQMF
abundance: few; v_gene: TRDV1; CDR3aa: ALGELSGPPTGGSIHTDKLI
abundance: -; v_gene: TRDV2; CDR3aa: ACDILGDPSSWDTRQMF
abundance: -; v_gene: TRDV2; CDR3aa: ACDPALAGRDSWDTRQMF
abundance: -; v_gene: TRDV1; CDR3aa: ALGDPGHVGDQTAQLF
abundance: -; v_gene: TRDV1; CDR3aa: ALGELRWGITSDKLI
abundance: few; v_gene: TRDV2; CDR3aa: ACDTGGYSSWGTRQMF
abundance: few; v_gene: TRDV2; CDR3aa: ACDNVGDRSWDTRQMF